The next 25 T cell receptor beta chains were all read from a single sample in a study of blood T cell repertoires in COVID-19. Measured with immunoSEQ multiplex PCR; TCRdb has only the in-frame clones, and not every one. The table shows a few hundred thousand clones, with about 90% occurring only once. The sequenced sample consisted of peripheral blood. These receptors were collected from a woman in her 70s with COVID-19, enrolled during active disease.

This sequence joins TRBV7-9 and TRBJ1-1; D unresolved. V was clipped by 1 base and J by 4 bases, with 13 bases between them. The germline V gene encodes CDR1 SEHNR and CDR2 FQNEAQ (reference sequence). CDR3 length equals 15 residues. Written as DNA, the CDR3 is TGTGCCAGCAGCTTAGATCCAGTGGCGGGCACTGAAGCTTTCTTT. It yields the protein CASSLDPVAGTEAFF.

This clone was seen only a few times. The CDR3 DNA is TGTGCCAGCAGCTTGGGGACTAGCTCTGGAAACACCATATATTTT. Translated, it gives CASSLGTSSGNTIYF. The V gene is TRBV5-8, the J gene TRBJ1-3, with D hard to call. In germline, CDR1 is SGHTS, CDR2 YDEGEE. CDR3 length equals 15 residues. Trimming left V 0 bases short and J 0 bases short, with 7 bases between.

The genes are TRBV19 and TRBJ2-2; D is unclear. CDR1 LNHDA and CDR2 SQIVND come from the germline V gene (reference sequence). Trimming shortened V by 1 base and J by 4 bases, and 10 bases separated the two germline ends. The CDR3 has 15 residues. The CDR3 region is CASSIALGGTGELFF. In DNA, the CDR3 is TGTGCCAGTAGTATAGCCTTAGGCGGCACCGGGGAGCTGTTTTTT.

The DNA of the CDR3 is TGTGCCAGCAGCCCCCGGGACAGTGCAAACAATGAGCAGTTCTTC. The encoded protein is CASSPRDSANNEQFF. The chain employs TRBV7-9 and TRBJ2-1; 7 nucleotides line up with TRBD1. The junction had 9 bases not matched to a gene; V was cut back by 5 bases and J by 5 bases. The germline V gene encodes CDR1 SEHNR and CDR2 FQNEAQ (reference sequence). The CDR3 totals 15 residues.

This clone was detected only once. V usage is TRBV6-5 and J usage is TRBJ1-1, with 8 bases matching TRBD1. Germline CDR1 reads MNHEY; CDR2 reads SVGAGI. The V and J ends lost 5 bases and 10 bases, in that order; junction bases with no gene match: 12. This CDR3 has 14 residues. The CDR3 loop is CASSLQTGVGGAFF. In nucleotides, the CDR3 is TGTGCCAGCAGTCTACAGACAGGGGTGGGGGGAGCTTTCTTT.

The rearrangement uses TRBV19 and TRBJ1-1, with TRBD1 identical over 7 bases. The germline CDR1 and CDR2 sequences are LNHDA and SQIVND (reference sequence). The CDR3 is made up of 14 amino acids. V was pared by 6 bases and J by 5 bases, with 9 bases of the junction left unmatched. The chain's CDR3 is CASRTGVEGTEAFF. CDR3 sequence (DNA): TGTGCCAGTAGAACAGGGGTAGAAGGTACTGAAGCTTTCTTT.

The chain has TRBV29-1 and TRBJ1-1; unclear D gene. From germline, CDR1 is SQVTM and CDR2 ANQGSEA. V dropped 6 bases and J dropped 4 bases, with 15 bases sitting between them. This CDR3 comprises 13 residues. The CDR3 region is CSVEDWTSTEAFF. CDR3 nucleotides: TGCAGCGTGGAGGACTGGACGAGCACTGAAGCTTTCTTT.

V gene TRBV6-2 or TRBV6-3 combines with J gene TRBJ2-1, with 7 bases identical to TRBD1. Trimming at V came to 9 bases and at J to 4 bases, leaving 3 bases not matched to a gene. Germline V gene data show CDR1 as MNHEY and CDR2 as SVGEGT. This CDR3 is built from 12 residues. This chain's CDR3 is CASSRGYNEQFF. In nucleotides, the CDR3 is TGTGCCAGTAGCAGGGGGTACAATGAGCAGTTCTTC.

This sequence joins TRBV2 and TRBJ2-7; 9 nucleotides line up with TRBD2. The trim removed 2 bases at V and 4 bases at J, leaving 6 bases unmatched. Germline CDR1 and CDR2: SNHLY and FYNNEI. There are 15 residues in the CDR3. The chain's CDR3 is CASSERLLAGYEQYF. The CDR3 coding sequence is TGTGCCAGCAGTGAAAGGTTACTAGCGGGTTACGAGCAGTACTTC.

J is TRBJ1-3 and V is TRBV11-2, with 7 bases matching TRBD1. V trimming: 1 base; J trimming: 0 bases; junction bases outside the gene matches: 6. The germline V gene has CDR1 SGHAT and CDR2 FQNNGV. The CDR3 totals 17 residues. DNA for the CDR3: TGTGCCAGCAGCTTAGTGGGGGACAGCGTCTCTGGAAACACCATATATTTT. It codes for CASSLVGDSVSGNTIYF.

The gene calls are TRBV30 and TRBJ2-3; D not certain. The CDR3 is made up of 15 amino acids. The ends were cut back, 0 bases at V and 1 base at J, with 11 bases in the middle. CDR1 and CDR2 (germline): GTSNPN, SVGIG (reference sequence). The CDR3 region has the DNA TGTGCCTGGAGTGTTGCTATGTTGGGCACAGATACGCAGTATTTT. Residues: CAWSVAMLGTDTQYF.

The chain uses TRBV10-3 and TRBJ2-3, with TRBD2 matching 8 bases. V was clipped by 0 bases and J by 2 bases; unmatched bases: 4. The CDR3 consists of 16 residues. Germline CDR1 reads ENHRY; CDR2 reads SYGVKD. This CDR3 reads CAISESIAGLTDTQYF. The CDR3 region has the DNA TGTGCCATCAGTGAGTCTATAGCGGGGCTCACAGATACGCAGTATTTT.

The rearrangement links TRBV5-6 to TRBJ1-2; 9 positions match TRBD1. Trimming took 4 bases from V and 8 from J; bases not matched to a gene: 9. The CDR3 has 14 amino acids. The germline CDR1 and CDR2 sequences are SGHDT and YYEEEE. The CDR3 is CASSHGQGRIGYTF. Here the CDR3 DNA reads TGTGCCAGCAGCCACGGACAGGGGAGAATCGGCTACACCTTC.

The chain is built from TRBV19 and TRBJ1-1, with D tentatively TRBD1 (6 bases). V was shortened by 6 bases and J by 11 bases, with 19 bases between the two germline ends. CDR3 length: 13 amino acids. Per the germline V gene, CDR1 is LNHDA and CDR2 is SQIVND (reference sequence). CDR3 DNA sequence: TGTGCCAGTAGCTTGGGACATAGAAGTTCGGCTTTCTTT. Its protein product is CASSLGHRSSAFF.

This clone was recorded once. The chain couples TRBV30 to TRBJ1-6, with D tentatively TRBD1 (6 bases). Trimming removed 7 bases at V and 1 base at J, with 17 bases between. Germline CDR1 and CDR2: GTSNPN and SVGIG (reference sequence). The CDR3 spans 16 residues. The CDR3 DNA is TGTGCCTCTTTCTACAGGGACGGGTCCTATAATTCACCCCTCCACTTT. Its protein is CASFYRDGSYNSPLHF.

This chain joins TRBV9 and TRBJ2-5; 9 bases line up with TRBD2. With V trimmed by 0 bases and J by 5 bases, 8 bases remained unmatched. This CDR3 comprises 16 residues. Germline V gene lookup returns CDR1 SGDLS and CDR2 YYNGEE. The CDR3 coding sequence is TGTGCCAGCAGCGTAGGGGCTAGCGGGATACGGGAGACCCAGTACTTC. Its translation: CASSVGASGIRETQYF.

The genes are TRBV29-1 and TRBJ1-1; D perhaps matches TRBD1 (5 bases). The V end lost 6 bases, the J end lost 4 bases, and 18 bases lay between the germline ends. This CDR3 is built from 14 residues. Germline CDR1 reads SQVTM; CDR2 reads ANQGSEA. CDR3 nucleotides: TGCAGCGTCGACACGGGGGGTGTTTCCACTGAAGCTTTCTTT. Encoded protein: CSVDTGGVSTEAFF. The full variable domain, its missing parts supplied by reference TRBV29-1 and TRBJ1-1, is SAVISQKPSRDICQRGTSLTIQCQVDSQVTMMFWYRQQPGQSLTLIATANQGSEATYESGFVIDKFPISRPNLTFSTLTVSNMSPEDSSIYLCSVDTGGVSTEAFFGQGTRLTVV.

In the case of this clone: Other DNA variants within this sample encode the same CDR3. The CDR3 is CASSLTGQGTDTQYF. CDR3 DNA sequence: TGTGCCAGCAGCTTAACCGGACAGGGAACAGATACGCAGTATTTT. This chain links TRBV7-3 with TRBJ2-3; 8 bases agree with TRBD1. The V and J ends lost 0 bases and 3 bases, in that order; junction bases with no gene match: 2. CDR3 length: 15 amino acids. Germline V gene data show CDR1 as SGHTA and CDR2 as FQGTGA.

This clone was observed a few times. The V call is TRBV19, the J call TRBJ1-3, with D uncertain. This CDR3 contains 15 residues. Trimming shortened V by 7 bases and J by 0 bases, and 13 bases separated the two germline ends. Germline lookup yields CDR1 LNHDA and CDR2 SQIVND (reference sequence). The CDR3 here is CASTRGAFSGNTIYF. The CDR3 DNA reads TGTGCCAGTACCCGGGGAGCTTTCTCTGGAAACACCATATATTTT.

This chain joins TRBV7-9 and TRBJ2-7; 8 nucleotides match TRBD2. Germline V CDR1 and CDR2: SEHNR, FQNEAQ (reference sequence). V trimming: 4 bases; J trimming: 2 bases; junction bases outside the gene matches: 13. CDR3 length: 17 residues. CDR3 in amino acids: CASSWRSGSSPTYEQYF. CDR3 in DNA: TGTGCCAGCAGCTGGAGAAGCGGGAGTTCCCCCACCTACGAGCAGTACTTC.

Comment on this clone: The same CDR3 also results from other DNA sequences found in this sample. CDR3 bases: TGTGCCAGCAGCTTTACAGGGGGCAATCAGCCCCAGCATTTT. It specifies CASSFTGGNQPQHF. The genes are TRBV5-5 and TRBJ1-5; 7 bases line up with TRBD1. Germline V gene lookup returns CDR1 SGHKS and CDR2 YYEKEE (reference sequence). The CDR3 consists of 14 residues. V trimming: 2 bases; J trimming: 2 bases; junction bases outside the gene matches: 1.

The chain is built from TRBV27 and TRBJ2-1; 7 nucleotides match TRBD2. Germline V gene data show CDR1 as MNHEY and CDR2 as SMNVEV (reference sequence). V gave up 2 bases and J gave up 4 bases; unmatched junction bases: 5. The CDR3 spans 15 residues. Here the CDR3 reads CASSLGRALYNEQFF. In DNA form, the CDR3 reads TGTGCCAGCAGTTTAGGGAGGGCCTTGTACAATGAGCAGTTCTTC.

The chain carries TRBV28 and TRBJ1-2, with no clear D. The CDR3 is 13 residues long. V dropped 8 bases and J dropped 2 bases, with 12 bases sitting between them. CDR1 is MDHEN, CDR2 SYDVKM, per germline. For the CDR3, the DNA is TGTGCCAGCTGCCCACCGGGGAACTATGGCTACACCTTC. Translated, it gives CASCPPGNYGYTF.

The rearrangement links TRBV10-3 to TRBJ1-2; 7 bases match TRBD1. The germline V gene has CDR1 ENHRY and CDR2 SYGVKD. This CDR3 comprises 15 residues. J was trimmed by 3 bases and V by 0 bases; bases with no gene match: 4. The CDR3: CAISESSQGYYGYTF. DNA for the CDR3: TGTGCCATCAGTGAGTCGTCACAGGGGTACTATGGCTACACCTTC.

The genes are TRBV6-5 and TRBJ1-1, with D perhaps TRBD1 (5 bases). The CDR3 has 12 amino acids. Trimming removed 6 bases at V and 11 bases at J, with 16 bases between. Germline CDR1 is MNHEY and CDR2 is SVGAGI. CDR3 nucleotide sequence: TGTGCCAGCAGCCGCGGGGGGGGAGAGGCTTTCTTT. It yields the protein CASSRGGGEAFF.